The rows below give T cell receptor beta chains drawn from one sample of a study of Ad26.COV2.S vaccination and SARS-CoV-2 variants. Produced via immunoSEQ multiplex PCR; TCRdb's table is partial and in-frame only. This sample has under 600,000 clones; approximately 90% occur once, and the top ten carry 1.7%. The source material was peripheral blood, sampled in a trial of Ad26.COV2.S vaccine versus placebo. Receptors originate from a person aged 18 to 65 who received the Ad26.COV2.S COVID-19 vaccine or a placebo. Each CDR3 is given with its conserved first and last residue. D genes are given only for firm matches. Clone size is given for some rows only: seen once, a few or many times, or a class if the clone is expanded.

clone size	V gene	J gene	CDR3 length	D gene	CDR3 DNA	CDR3 protein
-	TRBV6-5	TRBJ2-7	14	TRBD2	TGTGCCAGCAGTTACTCAGGACTAGCCTACGAGCAGTACTTC	CASSYSGLAYEQYF
-	TRBV7-2	TRBJ1-5	15	-	TGTGCCAGCAGCTTAGCCGGCAGGGTCAGGCAGCCCCAGCATTTT	CASSLAGRVRQPQHF
once	TRBV3-1/TRBV3-2	TRBJ2-2	14	-	TGTGCCAGCAGCCCCGGTCCAAACACCGGGGAGCTGTTTTTT	CASSPGPNTGELFF
few	TRBV6-5	TRBJ1-3	16	-	TGTGCCAGCAGTTACTCCGAGGCGAGCTCTGGAAACACCATATATTTT	CASSYSEASSGNTIYF
-	TRBV19	TRBJ2-7	14	TRBD2	TGTGCCAGTAGCCTCACGGGGGGGTTTTACGAGCAGTACTTC	CASSLTGGFYEQYF
-	TRBV13	TRBJ2-7	15	-	TGTGCCAGCAGTTACGGGCCCCACAGGTCCTACGAGCAGTACTTC	CASSYGPHRSYEQYF
-	TRBV25-1	TRBJ2-5	16	TRBD2	TGTGCCAGCAGCCTAGTGGCGGGAGGCTTAGAAGAGACCCAGTACTTC	CASSLVAGGLEETQYF
once	TRBV7-2	TRBJ1-3	15	-	TGTGCCAGCAGCGCGGGCATGTCCTCTGGAAACACCATATATTTT	CASSAGMSSGNTIYF
-	TRBV18	TRBJ2-7	14	-	TGTGCCAGCTCACCGGACCCTGCGGCCTACGAGCAGTACTTC	CASSPDPAAYEQYF
once	TRBV6-5	TRBJ2-7	12	-	TGTGCCAGCAGGGGAAACCACTACGAGCAGTACTTC	CASRGNHYEQYF
-	TRBV7-3	TRBJ2-1	16	TRBD2	TGTGCCAGCAGCACCTCCGGGACTAGCGGGATTAATGAGCAGTTCTTC	CASSTSGTSGINEQFF
-	TRBV5-4	TRBJ2-2	14	-	TGTGCCAGCAGCTTGGACGGGAGCGGCGGGGAGCTGTTTTTT	CASSLDGSGGELFF
-	TRBV9	TRBJ2-1	15	-	TGTGCCAGCAGCCTCGACGGGGGCTCCTACAATGAGCAGTTCTTC	CASSLDGGSYNEQFF
-	TRBV28	TRBJ2-3	13	-	TGTACCACGGGGGACACCTACACAGATACGCAGTATTTT	CTTGDTYTDTQYF
-	TRBV27	TRBJ2-7	15	-	TGTGCCAGCAGCCGAACCGGCGGGCACAACTACGAGCAGTACTTC	CASSRTGGHNYEQYF
-	TRBV29-1	TRBJ2-7	15	TRBD1	TGCAGCGCAAGGAAAGGACAGGGGGGTAGGAACGAGCAGTACTTC	CSARKGQGGRNEQYF
-	TRBV6-5	TRBJ2-1	14	TRBD2	TGTGCCAGCAGGACTAGCGGGAGGAGCGATGAGCAGTTCTTC	CASRTSGRSDEQFF
-	TRBV30	TRBJ1-2	17	TRBD1	TGTGCCTGGAGGGGGAATCTAAGGACAGGGGTTAACTATGGCTACACCTTC	CAWRGNLRTGVNYGYTF
-	TRBV4-2	TRBJ2-2	15	-	TGTGCCAGCACCCAGGGGGGACTCAACACCGGGGAGCTGTTTTTT	CASTQGGLNTGELFF
-	TRBV5-5	TRBJ1-5	16	-	TGTGCCAGCACCCAGGGCAGCTGGGGGGGGTATCAGCCCCAGCATTTT	CASTQGSWGGYQPQHF
-	TRBV7-8	TRBJ2-3	16	TRBD1	TGTGCCAGCAGCTTCGGGACAGGGGGTGGCGCAGATACGCAGTATTTT	CASSFGTGGGADTQYF
-	TRBV10-2	TRBJ2-1	15	TRBD2	TGCGCCAGCAGCGGTAGCGGGAGGGGTGTGAATGAGCAGTTCTTC	CASSGSGRGVNEQFF
few	TRBV28	TRBJ1-1	14	TRBD1	TGTGCCAGCAGCATTGACAGGGTGCACACTGAAGCTTTCTTT	CASSIDRVHTEAFF
once	TRBV2	TRBJ1-2	14	-	TGTGCCAGCAGTGAAGGGGTTGGGTCGGATGGCTACACCTTC	CASSEGVGSDGYTF
-	TRBV7-9	TRBJ1-1	13	-	TGTGCCAGCATTGGCCGGGGAAACACTGAAGCTTTCTTT	CASIGRGNTEAFF
-	TRBV5-1	TRBJ1-1	14	-	TGCGCCAGCACCCTCTTGGGGCAAAACACTGAAGCTTTCTTT	CASTLLGQNTEAFF
-	TRBV19	TRBJ1-6	15	-	TGTGCCAGTAAAGCGCCCACCGCGGACAATTCACCCCTCCACTTT	CASKAPTADNSPLHF
-	TRBV9	TRBJ1-3	16	-	TGTGCCAGCAGCGTCGCCTGGAGTGGCGGCAGAAACACCATATATTTT	CASSVAWSGGRNTIYF
-	TRBV29-1	TRBJ2-2	15	TRBD1	TGCAGCGTTGAAGGGACAGGGGGTCCCCTCGGGCAACTGTTTTTT	CSVEGTGGPLGQLFF
-	TRBV2	TRBJ1-2	17	-	TGTGCCAGCAGTGACCCGGAGGGCGCAGAGGAAAACTATGGCTACACCTTC	CASSDPEGAEENYGYTF
-	TRBV14	TRBJ2-7	12	TRBD1	TGTGCCAGCGGGACAGGGATATACGAGCAGTACTTC	CASGTGIYEQYF
-	TRBV5-4	TRBJ2-1	15	TRBD1	TGTGCCAGCAGCGGGACAGGGTCTCAGTACAATGAGCAGTTCTTC	CASSGTGSQYNEQFF
-	TRBV19	TRBJ2-7	15	TRBD2	TGTGCCAGTAGTCCCGGGACTAGCGGCCACTACGAGCAGTACTTC	CASSPGTSGHYEQYF
few	TRBV9	TRBJ2-7	13	-	TGTGCCAGCAGCGTAGCTACGGGGTTGAAGCAGTACTTC	CASSVATGLKQYF
-	TRBV15	TRBJ2-7	15	-	TGTGCCACCAGCAGACCTGGAGGGACGCTGGGTGAGCAGTACTTC	CATSRPGGTLGEQYF
-	TRBV5-1	TRBJ2-3	13	-	TGCGCCAGCAGCCCGACAGAGCGAGATACGCAGTATTTT	CASSPTERDTQYF
-	TRBV28	TRBJ1-2	13	-	TGTGCCAGCAGCCCCGTCGGATTCTATGGCTACACCTTC	CASSPVGFYGYTF
-	TRBV18	TRBJ1-1	15	TRBD1	TGTGCCAGCTCACCACGGGACAGTGAGAACACTGAAGCTTTCTTT	CASSPRDSENTEAFF
-	TRBV5-4	TRBJ2-5	14	TRBD1	TGTGCCAGCAGCTTGTCAGGACAGGGGGGGACCCAGTACTTC	CASSLSGQGGTQYF
-	TRBV20-1	TRBJ2-7	13	TRBD2	TGCAGTGCTAGTGGGAGGGACTCTTACGAGCAGTACTTC	CSASGRDSYEQYF
-	TRBV6-1	TRBJ2-2	15	-	TGTGCCAGCAGTGAAGCCCCAGACCCGGGGGGGGAGCTGTTTTTT	CASSEAPDPGGELFF
once	TRBV2	TRBJ2-7	12	-	TGTGCCAGCAGGGGGAGCTCCTACGAGCAGTACTTC	CASRGSSYEQYF
-	TRBV18	TRBJ1-1	15	TRBD1	TGTGCCAGCTCACTTGGGACAGGGGCGAACACTGAAGCTTTCTTT	CASSLGTGANTEAFF
-	TRBV3-1/TRBV3-2	TRBJ1-3	16	TRBD1	TGTGCCAGCAGCCAATCAGGGGGCCCTGACAGGAACACCATATATTTT	CASSQSGGPDRNTIYF